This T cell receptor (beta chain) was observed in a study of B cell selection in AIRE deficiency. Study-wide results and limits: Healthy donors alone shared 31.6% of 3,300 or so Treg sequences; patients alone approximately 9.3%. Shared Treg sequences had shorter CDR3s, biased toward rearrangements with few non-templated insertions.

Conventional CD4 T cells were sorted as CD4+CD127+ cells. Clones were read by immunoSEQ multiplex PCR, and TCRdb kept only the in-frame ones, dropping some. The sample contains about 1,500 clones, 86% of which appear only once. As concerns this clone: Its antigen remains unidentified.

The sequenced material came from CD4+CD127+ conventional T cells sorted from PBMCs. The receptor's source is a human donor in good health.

The CDR3 DNA follows: TGTGCCAGCAGAAACCGGGACAGGGTGGGTGAAAAACTGTTTTTT. Protein: CASRNRDRVGEKLFF. The chain employs TRBV2 and TRBJ1-4; TRBD1 matches 9 bases. CDR1 and CDR2 (germline): SNHLY, FYNNEI. The junction had 9 bases not matched to a gene; V was cut back by 6 bases and J by 7 bases. The CDR3 runs to 15 residues.